Below are 17 T cell receptor beta chains sequenced from a single sample in a study of blood T cells in healthy people across ages. It was with a sample-barcoded 5' primer and a J-beta primer mix that a second PCR of roughly 6 to 12 cycles was run. TCRdb processed the 5' RACE reads anew with MiXCR; each CDR3 protein has one entry. The sample carries under 750,000 distinct CDR3 sequences, around half recorded once. Sequenced material: blood. The receptors stem from a man aged 80 or over in good health.

The rearrangement links TRBV4-2 to TRBJ2-3, with 7 bases that match TRBD2. V lost 2 bases to trimming and J lost 1 base; unmatched junction nucleotides: 3. The germline V gene has CDR1 LGHNA and CDR2 YNFKEQ. This CDR3 has 15 residues. This CDR3 is CASSQTSDRTDTQYF. CDR3 nucleotide sequence: TGTGCCAGCAGCCAAACTAGCGACCGCACAGATACGCAGTATTTT.

The gene calls are TRBV20-1 and TRBJ1-1; the D gene is possibly TRBD1 (6 bases). With 7 bases removed from V and 7 bases from J, the gap between germline ends came to 19 bases. The CDR3 is made up of 13 amino acids. Per germline, CDR1 DFQATT and CDR2 SNEGSKA (reference sequence). CDR3 loop: CSVHRARGGEAFF. The CDR3, as DNA: TGCAGTGTCCACAGGGCCCGGGGGGGTGAAGCTTTCTTT.

This sequence joins TRBV6-6 and TRBJ1-5, with D perhaps matching TRBD1 (5 bases). Germline V gives CDR1 MNHNY, CDR2 SVGAGI (reference sequence). This CDR3 is built from 14 residues. V shed 6 bases and J shed 6 bases, with 15 bases lying between them. This CDR3 is CASRPQGASQPQHF. The CDR3 DNA follows: TGTGCCAGCAGACCCCAGGGAGCCAGTCAGCCCCAGCATTTT.

This clonotype came up a few times. The chain joins TRBV20-1 to TRBJ2-5; 10 bases line up with TRBD2. The assigned J gene may be wrong: the sequence end matches TRBJ2-7 better. Germline V gene data show CDR1 as DFQATT and CDR2 as SNEGSKA (reference sequence). There are 15 residues in the CDR3. Here the CDR3 reads CSARIKAGGPDEQYF. The CDR3 coding sequence is TGCAGTGCTAGAATAAAAGCGGGAGGGCCTGACGAGCAGTACTTC.

This clonotype was seen a few times. The rearrangement joins TRBV15 to TRBJ2-1; no definite D call. V was pared by 0 bases and J by 5 bases, with 11 bases between. CDR1 is LNHNV, CDR2 YYDKDF, per germline (reference sequence). The CDR3 loop spans 15 amino acids. The chain's CDR3 is CATSRDGPSNNEQFF. In DNA, the CDR3 is TGTGCCACCAGCAGAGATGGTCCTAGTAACAATGAGCAGTTCTTC.

The chain links TRBV25-1 to TRBJ1-2, with D unclear. Germline CDR1 is MGHDK and CDR2 is SYGVNS. With 4 bases removed from V and 7 bases from J, the gap between germline ends came to 19 bases. The CDR3 extends over 15 amino acids. As DNA, the CDR3 is TGTGCCAGCAGTGGTTTGGCGGGATCGGCTGGTGGCTACACCTTC. This encodes CASSGLAGSAGGYTF.

V usage is TRBV5-1 and J usage is TRBJ1-1; D gene uncertain. V lost 2 bases and J lost 2, with 13 bases in between. The germline V gene has CDR1 SGHRS and CDR2 YFSETQ. The CDR3 consists of 15 residues. The CDR3 nucleotides read TGCGCCAGCAGCTTAAGGACCGGCGACAACACTGAAGCTTTCTTT. It encodes CASSLRTGDNTEAFF.

This rearrangement joins TRBV7-2 to TRBJ2-4, with a possible D match to TRBD1 (6 bases). The J call is uncertain, as TRBJ2-5 better fits the DNA end. The CDR3 runs 12 residues. Germline V gene lookup returns CDR1 SGHTA and CDR2 FQGNSA. CDR3 residues: CASARGVETQYF. CDR3 DNA sequence: TGTGCCAGCGCCAGGGGAGTAGAGACCCAGTACTTC.

In the case of this clonotype: This clone may be a read error of a much larger clone one base away. The gene calls are TRBV10-3 and TRBJ1-1; 8 bases fit TRBD1. The germline gives CDR1 ENHRY, CDR2 SYGVKD. The CDR3 spans 14 residues. In nucleotides, the CDR3 is TGTGTCATCAGGGGGGACAGGTTTAGCACTGAAGCTTTCTTT. Translation: CVIRGDRFSTEAFF.

The chain recombines TRBV7-9 with TRBJ2-7; no clear D gene. V was trimmed by 5 bases and J by 0 bases, leaving 14 bases between them. This CDR3 spans 15 amino acids. Germline CDR1 reads SEHNR; CDR2 reads FQNEAQ (reference sequence). The DNA for the CDR3 is TGTGCCAGCAGCCCCCTAGGAGCTCCCTCCTACGAGCAGTACTTC. Amino acids: CASSPLGAPSYEQYF.

The V call is TRBV6-5, the J call TRBJ2-5; D is possibly TRBD1 (5 bases). Germline CDR1 MNHEY, CDR2 SVGAGI. The length of the CDR3 is 13 residues. V was shortened by 0 bases and J by 7 bases, with 9 bases between the two germline ends. The CDR3 is CASSYSTDVTQYF. Written as DNA, the CDR3 is TGTGCCAGCAGTTACTCGACAGATGTGACCCAGTACTTC.

This clonotype was picked up a small number of times. V is TRBV12-3 or TRBV12-4 and J is TRBJ2-3; a possible D gene is TRBD2 (6 bases). This CDR3 spans 15 amino acids. The V end was cut by 7 bases, the J end by 0 bases, with 14 bases between. The CDR3 reads CASTVGGASTDTQYF. Here the CDR3 DNA reads TGTGCCAGCACTGTCGGGGGAGCTAGCACAGATACGCAGTATTTT.

There are many counts of this clonotype. V and J are TRBV6-6 and TRBJ2-1, with 14 nucleotides matching TRBD2. This CDR3 contains 16 residues. The junction had 10 bases not matched to a gene; V was cut back by 7 bases and J by 8 bases. Germline-derived CDR1 and CDR2 are MNHNY and SVGAGI (reference sequence). The CDR3 nucleotides read TGTGCCAGCACCGAGGGGACTAGCGGGGGTCGGGATGAGCAGTTCTTC. Translated, it gives CASTEGTSGGRDEQFF.

This rearrangement joins TRBV5-1 to TRBJ2-1; D is unresolved. The CDR3 extends over 13 amino acids. Per germline, CDR1 SGHRS and CDR2 YFSETQ. Between the trimmed V and J ends, which lost 0 bases and 11 bases, there was a span of 12 bases. The CDR3 loop is CASSLVPAVKQFF. CDR3 DNA sequence: TGCGCCAGCAGCTTGGTCCCGGCTGTAAAGCAGTTCTTC.

In this sample, this clonotype turned up a few times. This chain connects TRBV6-6 to TRBJ1-1, with D possibly matching TRBD1 (5 bases). V was shortened by 5 bases and J by 4 bases, with 14 bases between the two germline ends. Germline V lookup: CDR1 MNHNY, CDR2 SVGAGI (reference sequence). CDR3 length equals 14 residues. CDR3 bases: TGTGCCAGCAGTCTCCACCGCGACAGCACTGAAGCTTTCTTT. This encodes CASSLHRDSTEAFF.

DNA of the CDR3: TGTGCCAGCAGTTGGGGAAGGTACGAGCAGTACTTC. Translation: CASSWGRYEQYF. The chain combines TRBV28 with TRBJ2-1; D call uncertain. The J call may be wrong; the DNA end is better matched by TRBJ2-7. The CDR3 length is 12 residues. Germline V CDR1 and CDR2: MDHEN, SYDVKM.

This clonotype was counted ten times or more. J is TRBJ2-1 and V is TRBV6-5; TRBD2 is a possible D gene (6 bases). The CDR3 consists of 15 residues. V lost 2 bases and J lost 6, with 14 bases in between. Germline CDR1 is MNHEY and CDR2 is SVGAGI. The DNA of the CDR3 is TGTGCCAGCAGTTACGGTCTGGGAGGTGGCAATGAGCAGTTCTTC. It translates to CASSYGLGGGNEQFF.